This T cell receptor (beta chain) originates from a study of shared T cell receptors in the human thymus. Germline loops: CDR1 SGHAT, CDR2 FQNNGV. This CDR3 contains 15 residues. V was clipped by 3 bases and J by 4 bases; unmatched bases: 5. Data came from immunoSEQ multiplex PCR; TCRdb stores just in-frame clones and leaves some out. The repertoire holds about 730,000 clones, with around 85% as singletons. The sample was also linked to a second study, of human thymus T cells. That paper states: Corrective cardiac operations yielded the resected thymus tissue. Highly overlapping thymic repertoires among unrelated individuals were reported in related research.

This clonotype originated in a girl under three years old with a congenital heart defect. This rearrangement joins TRBV11-2 to TRBJ2-1; 8 bases map to TRBD1. Material for sequencing was thymocytes. This CDR3 reads CASSFGGQAYNEQFF. DNA for the CDR3: TGTGCCAGCAGCTTTGGGGGACAGGCTTACAATGAGCAGTTCTTC.